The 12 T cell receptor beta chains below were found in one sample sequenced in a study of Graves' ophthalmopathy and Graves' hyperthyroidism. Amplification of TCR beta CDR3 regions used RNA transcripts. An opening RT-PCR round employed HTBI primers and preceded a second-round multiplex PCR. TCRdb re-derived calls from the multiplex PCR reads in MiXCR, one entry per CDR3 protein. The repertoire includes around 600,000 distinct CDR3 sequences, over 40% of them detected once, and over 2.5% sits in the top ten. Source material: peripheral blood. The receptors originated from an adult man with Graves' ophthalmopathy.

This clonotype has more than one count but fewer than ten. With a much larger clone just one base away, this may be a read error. In DNA, the CDR3 is TGCAGTGCTAGAGGGGGGACAGGGGAGCTGTTTTTT. Its translation: CSARGGTGELFF. The V and J genes are TRBV20-1 and TRBJ2-2; a possible D gene is TRBD1 (6 bases). This CDR3 has 12 amino acids. V was trimmed by 1 base and J by 8 bases, leaving 8 bases between them. Germline CDR1 DFQATT, CDR2 SNEGSKA (reference sequence).

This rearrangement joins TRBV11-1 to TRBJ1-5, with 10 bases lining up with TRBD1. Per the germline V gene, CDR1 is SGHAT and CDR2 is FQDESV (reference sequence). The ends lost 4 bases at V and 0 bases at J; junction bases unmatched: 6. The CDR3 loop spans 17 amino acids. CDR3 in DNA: TGTGCCAGCAGCTCCACGGGGGACAGGGGTAGCAATCAGCCCCAGCATTTT. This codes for CASSSTGDRGSNQPQHF.

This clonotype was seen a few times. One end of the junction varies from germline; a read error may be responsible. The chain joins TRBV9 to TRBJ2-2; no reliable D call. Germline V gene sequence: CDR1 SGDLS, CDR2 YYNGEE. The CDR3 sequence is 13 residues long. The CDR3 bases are TGCGCCAGCAGCCAAGGGTTGAGCGGGGAGCTGTTTTTT. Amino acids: CASSQGLSGELFF.

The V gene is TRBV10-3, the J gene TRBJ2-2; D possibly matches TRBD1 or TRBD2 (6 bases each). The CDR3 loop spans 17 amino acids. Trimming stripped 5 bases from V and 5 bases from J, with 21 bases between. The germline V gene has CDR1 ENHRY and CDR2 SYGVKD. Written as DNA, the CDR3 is TGTGCCATCAGTTACAATGTCGGGGGCTTGGGAACCGGGGAGCTGTTTTTT. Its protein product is CAISYNVGGLGTGELFF.

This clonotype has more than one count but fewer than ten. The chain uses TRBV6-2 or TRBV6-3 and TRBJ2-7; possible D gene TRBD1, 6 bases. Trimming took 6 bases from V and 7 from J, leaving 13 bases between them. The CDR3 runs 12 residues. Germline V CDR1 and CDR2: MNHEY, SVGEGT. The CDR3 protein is CASSYRVGEQYF. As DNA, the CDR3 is TGTGCCAGCAGCTACAGGGTAGGGGAGCAGTACTTC.

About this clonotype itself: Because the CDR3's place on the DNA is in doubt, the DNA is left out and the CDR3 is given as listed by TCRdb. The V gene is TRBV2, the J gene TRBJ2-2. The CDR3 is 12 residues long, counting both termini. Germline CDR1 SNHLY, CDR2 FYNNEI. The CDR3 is CARNEVAGSCFF.

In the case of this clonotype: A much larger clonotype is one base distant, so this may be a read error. This CDR3 is CASSSYQGGDTEAFF. Here the CDR3 DNA reads TGCGCCAGCAGCTCGTACCAGGGGGGGGACACTGAAGCTTTCTTT. The gene calls are TRBV5-1 and TRBJ1-1; 7 bases line up with TRBD1. The CDR3 has 15 amino acids. J lost 3 bases, V lost 3 bases, and 8 bases had no gene match. From germline, CDR1 is SGHRS and CDR2 YFSETQ.

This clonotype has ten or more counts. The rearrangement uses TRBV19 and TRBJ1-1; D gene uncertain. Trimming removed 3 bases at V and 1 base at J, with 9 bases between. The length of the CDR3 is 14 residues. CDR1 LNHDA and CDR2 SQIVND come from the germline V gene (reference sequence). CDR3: CASSMVGENTEAFF. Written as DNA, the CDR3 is TGTGCCAGTAGTATGGTCGGGGAGAACACTGAAGCTTTCTTT.

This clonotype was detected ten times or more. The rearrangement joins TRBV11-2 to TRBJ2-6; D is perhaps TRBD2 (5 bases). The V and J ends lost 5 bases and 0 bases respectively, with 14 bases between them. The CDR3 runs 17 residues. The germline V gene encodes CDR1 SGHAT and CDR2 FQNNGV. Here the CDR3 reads CASSQLGGSSGANVLTF. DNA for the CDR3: TGTGCCAGCAGCCAACTGGGTGGGAGCTCTGGGGCCAACGTCCTGACTTTC.

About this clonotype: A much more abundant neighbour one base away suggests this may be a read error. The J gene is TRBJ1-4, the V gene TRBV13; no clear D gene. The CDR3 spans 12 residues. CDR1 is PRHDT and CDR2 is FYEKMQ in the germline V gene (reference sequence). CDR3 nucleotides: TGTGCCAGCAGCGGTCCACATGAAAAACTGGTTTTT. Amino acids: CASSGPHEKLVF.

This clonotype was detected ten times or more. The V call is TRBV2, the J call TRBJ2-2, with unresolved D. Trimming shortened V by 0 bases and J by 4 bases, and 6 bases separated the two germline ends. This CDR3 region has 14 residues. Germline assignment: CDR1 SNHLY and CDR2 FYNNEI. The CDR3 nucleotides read TGTGCCAGCAGTGAAGCTGGGTTCACCGGGGAGCTGTTTTTT. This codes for CASSEAGFTGELFF.

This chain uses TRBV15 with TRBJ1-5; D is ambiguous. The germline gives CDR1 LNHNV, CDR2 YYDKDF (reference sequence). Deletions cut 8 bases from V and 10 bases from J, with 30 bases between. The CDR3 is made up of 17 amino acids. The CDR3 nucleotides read TGTGCCACCGGACGGGAGGCCAGCAGCCAGACACCTCCTCCCCAGCATTTT. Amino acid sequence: CATGREASSQTPPPQHF. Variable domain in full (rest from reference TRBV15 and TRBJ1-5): DAMVIQNPRYQVTQFGKPVTLSCSQTLNHNVMYWYQQKSSQAPKLLFHYYDKDFNNEADTPDNFQSRRPNTSFCFLDIRSPGLGDTAMYLCATGREASSQTPPPQHFGDGTRLSIL.